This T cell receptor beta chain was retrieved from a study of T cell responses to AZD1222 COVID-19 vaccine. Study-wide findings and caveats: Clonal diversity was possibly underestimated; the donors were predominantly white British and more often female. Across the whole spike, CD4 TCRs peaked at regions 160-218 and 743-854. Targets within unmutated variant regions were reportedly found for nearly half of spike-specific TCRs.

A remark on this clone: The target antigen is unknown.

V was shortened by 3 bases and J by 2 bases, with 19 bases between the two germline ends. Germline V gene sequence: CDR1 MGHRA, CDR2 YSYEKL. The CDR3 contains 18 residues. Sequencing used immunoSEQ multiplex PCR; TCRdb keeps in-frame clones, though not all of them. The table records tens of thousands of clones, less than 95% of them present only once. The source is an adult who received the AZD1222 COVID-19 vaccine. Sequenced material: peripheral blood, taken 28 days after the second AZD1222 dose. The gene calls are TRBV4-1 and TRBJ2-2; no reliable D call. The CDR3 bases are TGCGCCAGCAGCCAGACCCGAAGGGCCTTCTTCAACACCGGGGAGCTGTTTTTT. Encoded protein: CASSQTRRAFFNTGELFF.